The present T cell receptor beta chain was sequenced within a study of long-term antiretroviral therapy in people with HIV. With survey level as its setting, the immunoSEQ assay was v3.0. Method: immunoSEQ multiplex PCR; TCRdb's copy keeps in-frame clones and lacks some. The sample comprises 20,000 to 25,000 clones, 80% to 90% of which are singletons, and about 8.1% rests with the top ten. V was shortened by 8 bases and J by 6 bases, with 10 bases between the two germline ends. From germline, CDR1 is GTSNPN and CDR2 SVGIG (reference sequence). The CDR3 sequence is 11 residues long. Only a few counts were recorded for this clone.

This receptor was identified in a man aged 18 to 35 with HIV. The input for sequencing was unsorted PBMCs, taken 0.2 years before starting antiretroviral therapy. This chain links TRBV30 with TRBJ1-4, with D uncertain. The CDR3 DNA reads TGTGCCAGCCGGCAATATGAAAAACTGTTTTTT. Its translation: CASRQYEKLFF.